The sequence of this TCR beta chain was determined in a study of identical twins. Overall study findings and caveats: Out-of-frame TCR alpha sharing in monozygotic twins exceeded recombination model predictions. Possibly, invariant MAIT and iNKT cells partly confounded zero-insertion analyses.

The V and J ends lost 2 bases and 7 bases respectively, with 14 bases between them. Germline CDR1 MNHEY, CDR2 SVGAGI. The CDR3 spans 15 residues. This clonotype has a handful of counts. Its antigen is still unknown. TCRdb recomputed calls from the 5' RACE reads with MiXCR, one row per CDR3 protein. The sample carries nearly 200,000 distinct CDR3 sequences, approximately 16% recorded once. These data are also associated with another study on T cells expressing NK-cell markers. That investigation notes: According to the study, TCR beta repertoires originated from sorted CD3+CD56+NKG2C+, CD3+CD56+NKG2C- and CD3+CD56-NKG2C+ T cells. Among the eight sequenced donors, seven tested HCMV-seropositive and one tested seronegative.

The source material was CD8+ T cells sorted from blood. The rearrangement links TRBV6-5 to TRBJ2-2, with a weak D call TRBD2 (6 bases). This receptor was identified in a woman aged 18 to 35 in good health. This CDR3 reads CASSYLAGSGGELFF. CDR3 in DNA: TGTGCCAGCAGTTACCTGGCGGGATCGGGCGGGGAGCTGTTTTTT.